These 12 T cell receptor beta chains share one sample of origin, sequenced in a study of T cells in Graves' hyperthyroidism and ophthalmopathy (dated 2019 in TCRdb). Library construction relied on multiplex PCR. Sequenced on an Illumina HiSeq 2000. The TCR beta CDR3 regions were amplified from the RNA transcripts. For the first round of RT-PCR on the TCR CDR3, the HTBI primer set was used together with the Qiagen OneStep RT-PCR kit. TCRdb took the public reads, trimmed them with fastp at Q25, ran MiXCR for clone calling and kept in-frame beta chains. CDR3 protein sequences are deduplicated, and each keeps its most common genes and DNA. The sample has 700,000 to 950,000 distinct CDR3 sequences on record, just over 35% of them singletons. The top ten clones comprise about a third of the sample. The sequenced material came from blood. All receptors come from a woman in her forties with Graves' hyperthyroidism.

This clonotype appeared many times. This chain joins TRBV9 and TRBJ1-2; no firm D call. Looked up from germline, CDR1 is SGDLS and CDR2 is YYNGEE. V was pared by 0 bases and J by 7 bases, with 7 bases between. This CDR3 is built from 12 residues. The CDR3 loop reads CASSVGVSGYTF. The CDR3, as DNA: TGTGCCAGCAGCGTAGGAGTTAGTGGCTACACCTTC.

This clonotype was observed a few times. The CDR3 DNA is TGCAGTGCTAGAGATCGAGAAGGGCCCTCCTACGAGCAGTACTTC. Translated: CSARDREGPSYEQYF. The chain combines TRBV20-1 with TRBJ2-7, with D hard to call. CDR3 length: 15 residues. Per germline, CDR1 DFQATT and CDR2 SNEGSKA (reference sequence). Trimming took 0 bases from V and 0 from J, leaving 12 bases between them.

This clonotype was counted a few times. The rearrangement joins TRBV6-5 to TRBJ1-2, with D hard to call. Trimming stripped 0 bases from V and 6 bases from J, with 8 bases between. CDR1 is MNHEY, CDR2 SVGAGI, per germline. The CDR3 is made up of 13 amino acids. Here the CDR3 reads CASSYSGSNGYTF. The DNA for the CDR3 is TGTGCCAGCAGTTACTCGGGGAGTAATGGCTACACCTTC.

This clonotype was counted a few times. This sequence joins TRBV5-4 and TRBJ1-1, with D hard to call. CDR1 is SGHNT and CDR2 is YYREEE in the germline V gene (reference sequence). The CDR3 length is 16 residues. Trimming took off 0 bases at V and 1 base at J, with 13 bases between the two ends. In DNA, the CDR3 is TGTGCCAGCAGCTTGGCCCGGGCAGGAGCGAACACTGAAGCTTTCTTT. The encoded protein is CASSLARAGANTEAFF.

The rearrangement joins TRBV5-1 to TRBJ1-1; D possibly corresponds to TRBD1 (5 bases). Germline CDR1 and CDR2: SGHRS and YFSETQ. The CDR3 is 15 amino acids. Trimming left V 0 bases short and J 1 base short, with 10 bases between. CDR3 nucleotide sequence: TGCGCCAGCAGCTTGGCGGGGGAGGCGAACACTGAAGCTTTCTTT. Its translation is CASSLAGEANTEAFF.

This clonotype was counted between two and nine times. One end of the junction varies from germline; a read error may be responsible. The chain combines TRBV19 with TRBJ1-1; the D gene is possibly TRBD1 (5 bases). Germline CDR1 reads LNHDA; CDR2 reads SQIVND (reference sequence). The length of the CDR3 is 17 residues. The CDR3, as DNA: TGTGCCAGTGGTATAGTCTGGAGACTGACAGAGAACACTGAAGCTTTCTTT. Protein sequence: CASGIVWRLTENTEAFF.

On this clonotype: An end of the junction differs from the germline gene, which may be a read error. The J gene is TRBJ2-2, the V gene TRBV19, with TRBD2 identical over 10 bases. CDR1 LNHDA and CDR2 SQIVND come from the germline V gene (reference sequence). This CDR3 has 15 residues. The CDR3: CASKSGRANTGDLFF. CDR3 DNA: TGTGCCAGTAAAAGCGGGAGGGCCAACACCGGGGATCTGTTTTTT.

This chain connects TRBV4-3 to TRBJ2-5; D gene uncertain. V was shortened by 0 bases and J by 5 bases, with 10 bases between the two germline ends. Germline CDR1 and CDR2: LGHNA and YSLEER. The CDR3 spans 14 residues. The DNA for the CDR3 is TGCGCCAGCAGCCAAGAAATGGGTTTTGAGACCCAGTACTTC. It is translated as CASSQEMGFETQYF.

This clonotype has more than one count but fewer than ten. A read error is possible here, since a much larger clone lies one base away. The V gene is TRBV7-9, the J gene TRBJ1-1, with unresolved D. In germline, CDR1 is SEHNR, CDR2 FQNEAQ (reference sequence). The CDR3 sequence is 15 residues long. V lost 3 bases and J 1 base, leaving 12 bases between the germline ends. Here the CDR3 reads CASSLIGRGNTEAFF. Written as DNA, the CDR3 is TGTGCCAGCAGCTTGATTGGACGGGGGAACACTGAAGCTTTCTTT.

In this sample, this clonotype turned up a few times. The junction departs from the called germline gene at one end, perhaps through a read error. The chain combines TRBV10-3 with TRBJ2-7; D may be TRBD2 (5 bases). The CDR3 loop spans 14 amino acids. The germline V gene has CDR1 ENHRY and CDR2 SYGVKD. DNA for the CDR3: TGTGCCAGCAGTTACCTTGCGGGCCAGTACGAGCAGTACTTC. Translating gives CASSYLAGQYEQYF.

V gene TRBV12-3 or TRBV12-4 combines with J gene TRBJ2-2; 10 positions match TRBD2. This CDR3 is 15 amino acids long. Trimming cost V 5 bases and J 6 bases; bases outside gene matches: 6. The CDR3 DNA reads as TGTGCCAGCAGTCTTAGGACTAGCGGCGCCGGGGAGCTGTTTTTT. Residues: CASSLRTSGAGELFF.

For this clonotype: This could be a read error, since a much larger clone is one nucleotide away. The rearrangement links TRBV7-2 to TRBJ2-2, with D possibly TRBD2 on 5 matching bases. Germline-derived CDR1 and CDR2 are SGHTA and FQGNSA. This CDR3 contains 13 residues. This CDR3 reads CASSPDSAGEPFF. CDR3 sequence (DNA): TGTGCCAGCAGCCCAGACTCTGCCGGGGAGCCGTTTTTT.